This entry is about one T cell receptor beta chain. TCRdb's copy holds only in-frame clones and misses some; the assay was immunoSEQ multiplex PCR. The table includes approximately 59,000 clones, 90% to 95% detected once. This entry belongs to a study of technical replicates of blood from four donors. The germline V and J ends were trimmed by 3 bases and 5 bases, with 14 bases remaining between them. Looked up from germline, CDR1 is LNHDA and CDR2 is SQIVND (reference sequence). The CDR3 length is 16 residues. The material sequenced was PBMCs. The source is a human donor in good health. Some clones in this sample may be carry-over from other donors' samples. The chain uses TRBV19 and TRBJ1-6; D unresolved. CDR3 nucleotide sequence: TGTGCCAGTAGTATGCGGGTACTCCAAGATAATTCACCCCTCCACTTT. This encodes CASSMRVLQDNSPLHF. Full variable domain (missing parts from reference TRBV19 and TRBJ1-6): DGGITQSPKYLFRKEGQNVTLSCEQNLNHDAMYWYRQDPGQGLRLIYYSQIVNDFQKGDIAEGYSVSREKKESFPLTVTSAQKNPTAFYLCASSMRVLQDNSPLHFGNGTRLTVT.